A single sample is the source of the 27 T cell receptor beta chains below, sequenced in a study of Graves' ophthalmopathy and Graves' hyperthyroidism. Amplification of the TCR beta CDR3 regions used RNA transcripts (as template). First-round RT-PCR used HTBI primers; second-round multiplex PCR followed. Each CDR3 protein gets one entry after TCRdb re-called the multiplex PCR reads with MiXCR. The data show about 210,000 distinct CDR3 sequences, approximately 28% seen once. The sequenced material came from peripheral blood. Receptors were obtained from a man aged 45 to 65 with Graves' ophthalmopathy.

This clonotype was seen many times. The chain carries TRBV2 and TRBJ2-5; D possibly corresponds to TRBD2 (6 bases). Germline V gene data show CDR1 as SNHLY and CDR2 as FYNNEI. Trimming removed 6 bases at V and 4 bases at J, with 9 bases between. The CDR3 is made up of 12 amino acids. CDR3 protein: CASRALAETQYF. For the CDR3, the DNA is TGTGCCAGCAGGGCACTAGCAGAGACCCAGTACTTC.

This clonotype was counted at least ten times. The chain combines TRBV7-2 with TRBJ2-2; no clear D. Germline V gives CDR1 SGHTA, CDR2 FQGNSA. V was pared by 5 bases and J by 6 bases, with 7 bases between. CDR3 length: 12 amino acids. The CDR3 DNA sequence: TGTGCCAGCAGCCCTATGGCCGGGGAGCTGTTTTTT. Translation gives CASSPMAGELFF.

There are many counts of this clonotype. The genes are TRBV7-3 and TRBJ2-7, with D perhaps TRBD2 (7 bases). This CDR3 comprises 13 residues. V was cut by 10 bases and J by 1 base, with 14 bases left in between. CDR1 and CDR2 (germline): SGHTA, FQGTGA. The CDR3 loop reads CATRGAGSYEQYF. CDR3 DNA: TGTGCCACTCGGGGGGCTGGGTCCTACGAGCAGTACTTC.

The chain is built from TRBV6-5 and TRBJ2-7; TRBD1 or TRBD2 may be the D gene (5 bases each). Germline V gene data show CDR1 as MNHEY and CDR2 as SVGAGI. The CDR3 is 15 residues long. Trimming removed 0 bases from V and 5 bases from J, with 14 bases in between. The CDR3 bases are TGTGCCAGCAGTTACTCAGGGACGGAGCGAGACGAGCAGTACTTC. It codes for CASSYSGTERDEQYF.

This clonotype was counted at least ten times. V gene TRBV4-1 combines with J gene TRBJ1-1; the D is unclear. Trimming removed 0 bases from V and 6 bases from J, with 14 bases in between. Germline lookup yields CDR1 MGHRA and CDR2 YSYEKL. The CDR3 runs to 15 residues. The CDR3 spells CASSQEGVRYAEAFF. The CDR3 DNA follows: TGCGCCAGCAGCCAAGAGGGTGTAAGATATGCTGAAGCTTTCTTT.

This clonotype was recorded many times. The chain joins TRBV5-1 to TRBJ2-7; 8 nucleotides align to TRBD2. Unmatched junction bases numbered 4, after V lost 0 bases and J lost 2 bases. This CDR3 has 15 amino acids. Germline V lookup: CDR1 SGHRS, CDR2 YFSETQ. CDR3 amino acids: CASSLVLAGPYEQYF. The CDR3 DNA reads TGCGCCAGCAGCTTGGTATTAGCGGGGCCCTACGAGCAGTACTTC.

This clonotype was found once. The chain is built from TRBV10-3 and TRBJ2-7; D possibly uses TRBD1 or TRBD2 (5 bases each). V was cut by 10 bases and J by 0 bases, with 19 bases left in between. The CDR3 extends over 15 amino acids. Germline V lookup: CDR1 ENHRY, CDR2 SYGVKD. CDR3 DNA: TGTGCCACCGGAGACCAGGGAGAAAGCTCCTACGAGCAGTACTTC. As protein: CATGDQGESSYEQYF.

This clonotype occurred many times. The chain has TRBV19 and TRBJ1-2; a possible D gene is TRBD1 (6 bases). Trimming shortened V by 4 bases and J by 7 bases, and 19 bases separated the two germline ends. The CDR3 spans 15 residues. The germline V gene encodes CDR1 LNHDA and CDR2 SQIVND (reference sequence). CDR3 region: CASSTGQPTLRGYTF. The CDR3, as DNA: TGTGCCAGTAGTACCGGACAGCCGACTCTCCGTGGCTACACCTTC. The full variable domain, with the rest looked up from reference TRBV19 and TRBJ1-2, is DGGITQSPKYLFRKEGQNVTLSCEQNLNHDAMYWYRQDPGQGLRLIYYSQIVNDFQKGDIAEGYSVSREKKESFPLTVTSAQKNPTAFYLCASSTGQPTLRGYTFGSGTRLTVV.

This clonotype was counted many times. This chain links TRBV28 with TRBJ2-6, with D unclear. V shed 7 bases and J shed 0 bases, with 7 bases lying between them. The CDR3 is 14 amino acids. Germline V lookup: CDR1 MDHEN, CDR2 SYDVKM. The CDR3 is CASTPVSGANVLTF. CDR3 coding DNA: TGTGCCAGCACCCCAGTCTCTGGGGCCAACGTCCTGACTTTC.

V and J are TRBV2 and TRBJ2-7; the match to TRBD2 covers 9 bases. V was pared by 0 bases and J by 0 bases, with 3 bases of the junction left unmatched. The CDR3 runs to 16 residues. Looked up from germline, CDR1 is SNHLY and CDR2 is FYNNEI. The CDR3: CASSEASGRTSYEQYF. DNA of the CDR3: TGTGCCAGCAGTGAAGCTAGCGGGAGAACCTCCTACGAGCAGTACTTC.

The chain couples TRBV7-2 to TRBJ2-2; no firm D call. The germline V gene has CDR1 SGHTA and CDR2 FQGNSA. The CDR3 runs 13 residues. Trimming took off 3 bases at V and 4 bases at J, with 6 bases between the two ends. The DNA for the CDR3 is TGTGCCAGCAGCTTCGACGGCACCGGGGAGCTGTTTTTT. It specifies CASSFDGTGELFF. Using reference TRBV7-2 and TRBJ2-2 for the parts outside the CDR3, the full variable domain is GAGVSQSPSNKVTEKGKDVELRCDPISGHTALYWYRQSLGQGLEFLIYFQGNSAPDKSGLPSDRFSAERTGGSVSTLTIQRTQQEDSAVYLCASSFDGTGELFFGEGSRLTVL.

This clonotype was seen repeatedly, ten times or more. V is TRBV6-2 or TRBV6-3 and J is TRBJ2-7; D remains ambiguous. Per germline, CDR1 MNHEY and CDR2 SVGEGT. The CDR3 runs to 13 residues. Trimming took off 6 bases at V and 1 base at J, with 10 bases between the two ends. DNA for the CDR3: TGTGCCAGCAGCCGGGCCCCGTCCTACGAGCAGTACTTC. Protein product: CASSRAPSYEQYF.

This clonotype was seen at least ten times. The J gene is TRBJ2-4, the V gene TRBV29-1; D ambiguous. Germline assignment: CDR1 SQVTM and CDR2 ANQGSEA. V lost 6 bases and J lost 8, with 14 bases in between. The CDR3 extends over 12 amino acids. The CDR3 bases are TGCAGCGTGAAGTGGTCCCGGGACATTCAGTACTTC. Protein: CSVKWSRDIQYF.

This chain uses TRBV6-5 with TRBJ2-7; D may correspond to TRBD1 or TRBD2 (5 bases each). The germline gives CDR1 MNHEY, CDR2 SVGAGI. V was trimmed by 4 bases and J by 0 bases, leaving 10 bases between them. This CDR3 spans 14 amino acids. The CDR3 sequence: CASSSGRNSYEQYF. The DNA of the CDR3 is TGTGCCAGCAGTTCGGGACGAAACTCCTACGAGCAGTACTTC.

CDR3 loop: CASTPDGDIQYF. As DNA, the CDR3 is TGTGCCAGCACGCCGGACGGAGACATTCAGTACTTC. V is TRBV6-2 or TRBV6-3 and J is TRBJ2-5; D unresolved. The J call may be in error: the DNA end matches TRBJ2-4 better. The CDR3 is 12 amino acids. Germline V CDR1 and CDR2: MNHEY, SVGEGT.

This clonotype has ten or more counts. The chain uses TRBV6-1 and TRBJ1-1; D call uncertain. The germline gives CDR1 MNHNS, CDR2 SASEGT. Trimming pared 4 bases from V and 1 base from J, leaving 7 bases between. The CDR3 length is 13 residues. The CDR3 loop reads CASSGLGNTEAFF. The CDR3 DNA reads TGTGCCAGCAGTGGACTGGGGAACACTGAAGCTTTCTTT.

The chain is built from TRBV6-1 and TRBJ1-2; no reliable D call. Germline lookup yields CDR1 MNHNS and CDR2 SASEGT. The CDR3 is 13 amino acids. Between the trimmed V and J ends, which lost 1 base and 4 bases, there was a span of 7 bases. CDR3 protein: CASSEGRLYGYTF. The CDR3 nucleotides are TGTGCCAGCAGTGAAGGCAGACTCTATGGCTACACCTTC.

This clonotype showed up many times. The chain couples TRBV18 to TRBJ2-5; D possibly uses TRBD1 or TRBD2 (5 bases each). Trimming left V 2 bases short and J 7 bases short, with 14 bases between. The V gene's germline CDR1 is KGHSH and CDR2 LQKENI. The CDR3 has 14 residues. CDR3 coding DNA: TGTGCCAGCTCACCAGAACGAGGGACGGGGACCCAGTACTTC. It is translated as CASSPERGTGTQYF.

V gene TRBV3-1 combines with J gene TRBJ2-7, with 7 bases aligning to TRBD2. Germline V lookup: CDR1 LGHDT, CDR2 YNNKEL (reference sequence). The CDR3 is 13 residues long. Trimming cost V 1 base and J 12 bases; bases outside gene matches: 9. The CDR3 loop reads CASSQGHSGSLYF. In DNA form, the CDR3 reads TGTGCCAGCAGCCAAGGGCATAGCGGGTCTCTGTACTTC.

This clonotype was detected many times. The chain recombines TRBV15 with TRBJ2-2; possibly TRBD1 for D (6 bases). Per the germline V gene, CDR1 is LNHNV and CDR2 is YYDKDF (reference sequence). V was pared by 0 bases and J by 4 bases, with 12 bases between. CDR3 length equals 16 residues. The chain's CDR3 is CATSREAQGGTGELFF. The CDR3 DNA sequence: TGTGCCACCAGCAGAGAGGCACAGGGTGGCACCGGGGAGCTGTTTTTT.

CDR3 coding DNA: TGCAGTGCTAGAGAGGGGAACAGGGGGCCCGGGATGAACACTGAAGCTTTCTTT. The encoded protein is CSAREGNRGPGMNTEAFF. The V and J genes are TRBV20-1 and TRBJ1-1; 9 positions match TRBD1. J was trimmed by 0 bases and V by 0 bases; bases with no gene match: 11. CDR1 and CDR2 (germline): DFQATT, SNEGSKA (reference sequence). The CDR3 spans 18 residues.

This clonotype was observed at least ten times. This chain links TRBV24-1 with TRBJ2-5; 8 bases line up with TRBD2. The CDR3 sequence is 16 residues long. Germline V lookup: CDR1 KGHDR, CDR2 SFDVKD. V was pared by 1 base and J by 5 bases, with 8 bases of the junction left unmatched. The chain's CDR3 is CATSDFGPGGEETQYF. As DNA, the CDR3 is TGTGCCACCAGTGATTTTGGACCGGGAGGGGAGGAGACCCAGTACTTC.

This clonotype appeared many times. The chain is built from TRBV28 and TRBJ1-1; 12 nucleotides agree with TRBD1. Unmatched junction bases numbered 7, after V lost 5 bases and J lost 0 bases. Germline values: CDR1 MDHEN, CDR2 SYDVKM. The length of the CDR3 is 17 residues. CDR3: CASSRPGQGAVNTEAFF. DNA for the CDR3: TGTGCCAGCAGTCGGCCGGGACAGGGGGCTGTGAACACTGAAGCTTTCTTT.

This clonotype was detected many times. This chain connects TRBV4-1 to TRBJ1-5, with D possibly matching TRBD1 (5 bases). Trimming shortened V by 7 bases and J by 4 bases, and 14 bases separated the two germline ends. The CDR3 is made up of 14 amino acids. Germline V gene sequence: CDR1 MGHRA, CDR2 YSYEKL. The CDR3: CASNPNGGNQPQHF. The CDR3 coding sequence is TGCGCCAGCAATCCAAACGGGGGGAATCAGCCCCAGCATTTT.

This clonotype was detected once. The chain employs TRBV6-1 and TRBJ1-5, with unresolved D. V gave up 4 bases and J gave up 2 bases, with 6 bases separating them. Germline CDR1 reads MNHNS; CDR2 reads SASEGT. The CDR3 is made up of 13 amino acids. The CDR3 bases are TGTGCCAGCAGTGTCAGCGGCAATCAGCCCCAGCATTTT. This gives the protein CASSVSGNQPQHF.

The V and J genes are TRBV6-1 and TRBJ1-2; TRBD1 might be the D (5 bases). V was cut by 6 bases and J by 5 bases, with 16 bases left in between. CDR1 and CDR2 from the germline V gene are MNHNS and SASEGT. The CDR3 extends over 14 amino acids. The chain's CDR3 is CASRLQGIEYGYTF. The CDR3 DNA is TGTGCCAGCAGGCTCCAGGGAATAGAGTATGGCTACACCTTC.

V usage is TRBV6-2 or TRBV6-3 and J usage is TRBJ1-2; TRBD1 aligns across 9 bases. The germline V gene has CDR1 MNHEY and CDR2 SVGEGT. V was clipped by 5 bases and J by 3 bases; unmatched bases: 10. The CDR3 extends over 16 amino acids. Written as DNA, the CDR3 is TGTGCCAGCAGTGGGAGCCGGGACAGGGCGGACTATGGCTACACCTTC. It is translated as CASSGSRDRADYGYTF.